The next 7 T cell receptor beta chains were all read from a single sample in a study of T cells after yellow fever vaccination. Via MiXCR, TCRdb re-called the 5' RACE reads, giving one row per CDR3 protein. The sample holds 150,000 to 200,000 distinct CDR3 sequences; roughly 9.6% are singletons and the top ten take 35% to 45%. Sequenced material: CD8+ T cells sorted from PBMCs, taken 15 days after the yellow fever booster vaccination. The receptors originated from a young man who received the YFV17D yellow fever vaccine.

This clonotype was counted a few times. The chain uses TRBV9 and TRBJ1-1, with a possible D match to TRBD1 (6 bases). CDR1 is SGDLS and CDR2 is YYNGEE in the germline V gene. The V end lost 4 bases, the J end lost 0 bases, and 13 bases lay between the germline ends. The CDR3 extends over 15 amino acids. CDR3 nucleotides: TGTGCCAGCAGCCCTGAGGGGGGCTTGAACACTGAAGCTTTCTTT. This translates into CASSPEGGLNTEAFF.

This clonotype was detected a few times. V usage is TRBV4-1 and J usage is TRBJ2-2; the D is unclear. The V gene's germline CDR1 is MGHRA and CDR2 YSYEKL. The CDR3 has 17 residues. V was clipped by 1 base and J by 0 bases, with 12 bases between them. The DNA of the CDR3 is TGCGCCAGCAGCCAAGGGCCGGCGGCGGCGAACACCGGGGAGCTGTTTTTT. Its protein product is CASSQGPAAANTGELFF.

The genes are TRBV6-1 and TRBJ1-6, with unresolved D. This CDR3 has 12 residues. V lost 1 base and J 10 bases, leaving 5 bases between the germline ends. CDR1 and CDR2 from the germline V gene are MNHNS and SASEGT. The CDR3 spells CASSEGLSPLHF. CDR3 in DNA: TGTGCCAGCAGTGAAGGTTTATCACCCCTCCACTTT.

This chain links TRBV4-2 with TRBJ1-5, with TRBD1 matching over 7 bases. The V and J ends lost 0 bases and 4 bases, in that order; junction bases with no gene match: 6. Looked up from germline, CDR1 is LGHNA and CDR2 is YNFKEQ. The CDR3 sequence is 16 residues long. The CDR3 loop reads CASSQEAVGQNQPQHF. DNA of the CDR3: TGTGCCAGCAGCCAAGAAGCGGTGGGACAGAATCAGCCCCAGCATTTT.

The chain couples TRBV19 to TRBJ2-7, with D maybe TRBD2 (5 bases). The germline CDR1 and CDR2 sequences are LNHDA and SQIVND (reference sequence). The CDR3 has 15 amino acids. V shed 2 bases and J shed 3 bases, with 14 bases lying between them. The CDR3 nucleotides are TGTGCCAGTAGTATAAGAGGGAATAGTATCTACGAGCAGTACTTC. This translates into CASSIRGNSIYEQYF.

This clonotype was observed a few times. This rearrangement joins TRBV30 to TRBJ2-5, with D possibly being TRBD1 or TRBD2 (5 bases each). Trimming took off 0 bases at V and 3 bases at J, with 8 bases between the two ends. The CDR3 covers 13 residues. The V gene's germline CDR1 is GTSNPN and CDR2 SVGIG (reference sequence). CDR3 DNA sequence: TGTGCCTGGAGTGTAATGGGGGAAGAGACCCAGTACTTC. Translating gives CAWSVMGEETQYF.

The chain joins TRBV27 to TRBJ2-5; 11 bases agree with TRBD2. The CDR3 runs 17 residues. J lost 3 bases, V lost 0 bases, and 6 bases had no gene match. Per germline, CDR1 MNHEY and CDR2 SMNVEV (reference sequence). CDR3 DNA: TGTGCCAGCAGTTTATCCGTAGCGGGGGGGCAGGAAGAGACCCAGTACTTC. Residues: CASSLSVAGGQEETQYF.